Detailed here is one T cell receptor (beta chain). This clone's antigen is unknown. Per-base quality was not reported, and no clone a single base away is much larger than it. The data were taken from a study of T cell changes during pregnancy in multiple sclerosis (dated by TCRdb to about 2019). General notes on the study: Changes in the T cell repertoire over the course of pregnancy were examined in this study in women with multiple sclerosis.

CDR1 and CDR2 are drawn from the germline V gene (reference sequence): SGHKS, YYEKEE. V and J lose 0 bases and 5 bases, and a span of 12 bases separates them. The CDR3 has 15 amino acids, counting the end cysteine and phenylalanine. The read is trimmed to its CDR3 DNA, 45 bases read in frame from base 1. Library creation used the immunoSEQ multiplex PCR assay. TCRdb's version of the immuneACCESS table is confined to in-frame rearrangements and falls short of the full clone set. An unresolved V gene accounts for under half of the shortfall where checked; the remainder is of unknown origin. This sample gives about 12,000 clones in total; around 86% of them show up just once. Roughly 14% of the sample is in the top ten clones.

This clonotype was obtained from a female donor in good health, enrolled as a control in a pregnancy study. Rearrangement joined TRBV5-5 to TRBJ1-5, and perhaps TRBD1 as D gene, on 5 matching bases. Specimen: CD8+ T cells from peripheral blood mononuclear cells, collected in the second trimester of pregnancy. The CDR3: CASSLDRLVHQPQHF. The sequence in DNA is TGTGCCAGCAGCTTGGACAGGCTGGTGCATCAGCCCCAGCATTTT.